The clone carrying this T cell receptor (beta chain) came up a few times. The record originates from a study of shared clonotypes between healthy human individuals. This CDR3 has 18 residues. Looked up from germline, CDR1 is MNHNS and CDR2 is SASEGT. V lost 4 bases to trimming and J lost 4 bases; unmatched junction nucleotides: 16. Libraries were prepared by immunoSEQ multiplex PCR; TCRdb keeps only in-frame clonotypes and omits some of them. The data show under 1,100,000 clones, about four fifths seen once. The V gene is TRBV6-1, the J gene TRBJ2-5, with TRBD2 matching 9 bases. Material: memory CD4+ T cells from PBMCs. Subset indicated: CD45RA-negative fraction. This clonotype originated in a man between 18 and 35 years old in good health. Some clones in this sample may be carry-over from other donors' samples. The chain's CDR3 is CASSAPGLAGSWGETQYF. In DNA, the CDR3 is TGTGCCAGCAGTGCCCCGGGGCTAGCGGGGAGCTGGGGAGAGACCCAGTACTTC.